The 24 T cell receptor beta chains below all came from one sample that was sequenced in a study of T-cell reconstitution after alpha-beta-depleted transplantation in children. Unique molecular identifiers were used to barcode this TCRbeta library. TCRdb re-analysed the PCR reads in MiXCR, keeping a single row per CDR3 protein. This table holds some 440,000 distinct CDR3 sequences, roughly 16% found once. The input for sequencing was PBMCs, mostly from graft donor cells, taken 360 days after TCRalphabeta/CD19-depleted stem cell transplant. These receptors were collected from a boy under two years old who had a stem cell transplant for Wiskott-Aldrich syndrome, so the T cells may come from the graft donor.

This clonotype has a handful of counts. This chain connects TRBV29-1 to TRBJ2-5; D is ambiguous. Trimming shortened V by 5 bases and J by 1 base, and 14 bases separated the two germline ends. CDR1 SQVTM and CDR2 ANQGSEA come from the germline V gene. The CDR3 extends over 14 amino acids. As DNA, the CDR3 is TGCAGCGTTTGGGCTTCACACTTCCAAGAGACCCAGTACTTC. It is translated as CSVWASHFQETQYF.

V and J are TRBV5-1 and TRBJ2-3; the D gene is possibly TRBD2 (6 bases). V lost 4 bases, J lost 6 bases, and 12 bases lay in between. Germline CDR1 reads SGHRS; CDR2 reads YFSETQ. The CDR3 runs to 13 residues. The DNA for the CDR3 is TGCGCCAGCAGCGTCCTCCGGGAGGATACGCAGTATTTT. Amino acids: CASSVLREDTQYF.

The gene calls are TRBV7-9 and TRBJ2-1, with 7 positions matching TRBD1. From germline, CDR1 is SEHNR and CDR2 FQNEAQ (reference sequence). J was trimmed by 5 bases and V by 8 bases; bases with no gene match: 9. This CDR3 is 14 amino acids long. The CDR3 is CASLSRGNDNEQFF. The CDR3 DNA reads as TGTGCCAGCCTCAGCAGGGGGAATGACAATGAGCAGTTCTTC.

This clonotype was seen a handful of times. V is TRBV10-3 and J is TRBJ2-3; weak D call: TRBD2 (5 bases). This CDR3 comprises 14 residues. Trimming removed 11 bases at V and 4 bases at J, with 19 bases between. The germline CDR1 and CDR2 sequences are ENHRY and SYGVKD. The CDR3 nucleotides are TGTGCCGTCTTCGGCCGTGGAGGCGCAGATACGCAGTATTTT. Translating it yields CAVFGRGGADTQYF.

The chain carries TRBV7-9 and TRBJ2-5, with D maybe TRBD1 (5 bases). Trimming stripped 3 bases from V and 4 bases from J, with 15 bases between. The V gene's germline CDR1 is SEHNR and CDR2 FQNEAQ (reference sequence). CDR3 size: 15 residues. The CDR3 loop reads CASSFLGHLGETQYF. The CDR3 DNA follows: TGTGCCAGCAGCTTTCTCGGACACTTGGGAGAGACCCAGTACTTC.

This clonotype appeared a few times. This chain uses TRBV29-1 with TRBJ2-5; no clear D gene. V was clipped by 4 bases and J by 5 bases, with 17 bases between them. This CDR3 has 14 amino acids. Germline CDR1 SQVTM, CDR2 ANQGSEA. The CDR3, as DNA: TGCAGCGTTGGAGCCCTTGAGGCCGGGGAGACCCAGTACTTC. Translated: CSVGALEAGETQYF.

This rearrangement joins TRBV4-1 to TRBJ2-2; D is undetermined. Trimming cost V 0 bases and J 3 bases, with 14 bases left between them. The germline gives CDR1 MGHRA, CDR2 YSYEKL. The CDR3 loop spans 17 amino acids. CDR3 coding DNA: TGCGCCAGCAGCCAAGACTGGACGTTACCTTACACCGGGGAGCTGTTTTTT. It is translated as CASSQDWTLPYTGELFF.

The chain links TRBV27 to TRBJ2-1; TRBD2 matches 8 bases. V gave up 5 bases and J gave up 8 bases; unmatched junction bases: 5. The CDR3 runs to 13 residues. Germline CDR1 and CDR2: MNHEY and SMNVEV (reference sequence). CDR3 sequence reads: CASSPRRGDEQFF. Written as DNA, the CDR3 is TGTGCCAGCAGTCCCCGGCGGGGGGATGAGCAGTTCTTC.

The chain uses TRBV10-3 and TRBJ2-7; D assignment may be TRBD1 or TRBD2 (5 bases each). CDR1 ENHRY and CDR2 SYGVKD come from the germline V gene. Trimming took 0 bases from V and 1 from J, leaving 28 bases between them. The CDR3 is 21 amino acids. Here the CDR3 reads CAISESTLVRSRGERSYEQYF. CDR3 coding DNA: TGTGCCATCAGTGAGTCGACTCTTGTTCGTTCTAGAGGGGAAAGGTCCTACGAGCAGTACTTC.

V usage is TRBV5-1 and J usage is TRBJ2-1, with 8 bases matching TRBD1. V lost 4 bases to trimming and J lost 0 bases; unmatched junction nucleotides: 6. CDR1 and CDR2 (germline): SGHRS, YFSETQ. This CDR3 has 16 amino acids. CDR3 coding DNA: TGCGCCAGCAGCAACGACAGGGGCGGCTCCTACAATGAGCAGTTCTTC. It translates to CASSNDRGGSYNEQFF.

The V and J genes are TRBV24-1 and TRBJ2-2; D tentatively fits TRBD1 or TRBD2 (5 bases each). V shed 3 bases and J shed 4 bases, with 11 bases lying between them. The length of the CDR3 is 15 residues. From germline, CDR1 is KGHDR and CDR2 SFDVKD. CDR3 loop: CATSDKGRGTGELFF. CDR3 sequence (DNA): TGTGCCACCAGTGATAAGGGACGAGGCACCGGGGAGCTGTTTTTT.

The chain recombines TRBV11-1 with TRBJ2-1; 14 bases are a match to TRBD2. The trim removed 1 base at V and 7 bases at J, leaving 15 bases unmatched. Germline V CDR1 and CDR2: SGHAT, FQDESV (reference sequence). CDR3 length: 20 amino acids. Here the CDR3 reads CASSLVWVGTSGSLANEQFF. In DNA, the CDR3 is TGTGCCAGCAGCTTAGTTTGGGTGGGGACTAGCGGGAGTTTGGCGAATGAGCAGTTCTTC.

The V and J genes are TRBV7-9 and TRBJ1-2; the D is unclear. The V gene lost 1 base and the J gene lost 4 bases, with 10 bases spanning the gap. CDR1 is SEHNR and CDR2 is FQNEAQ in the germline V gene (reference sequence). The CDR3 has 14 amino acids. The CDR3 reads CASSLGDLTYGYTF. For the CDR3, the DNA is TGTGCCAGCAGCTTAGGTGACTTGACCTATGGCTACACCTTC.

This clonotype was seen many times. The chain employs TRBV29-1 and TRBJ2-7; D is uncertain. CDR1 and CDR2 from the germline V gene are SQVTM and ANQGSEA. The CDR3 has 12 amino acids. V lost 4 bases, J lost 2 bases, and 9 bases lay in between. As DNA, the CDR3 is TGCAGCGTTGTCAGTATCACCTACGAGCAGTACTTC. The encoded protein is CSVVSITYEQYF.

This clonotype was detected a few times. The chain uses TRBV18 and TRBJ2-3; TRBD2 aligns across 11 bases. V trimming: 3 bases; J trimming: 2 bases; junction bases outside the gene matches: 4. CDR1 and CDR2 from the germline V gene are KGHSH and LQKENI. There are 16 residues in the CDR3. CDR3 residues: CASSPGLAEFTDTQYF. The CDR3 DNA reads TGTGCCAGCTCACCGGGACTAGCGGAGTTCACAGATACGCAGTATTTT.

The rearrangement links TRBV11-1 to TRBJ2-3; 11 bases line up with TRBD2. J gave up 2 bases and V 4 bases, and 11 bases lay outside the gene matches. This CDR3 region has 18 residues. From germline, CDR1 is SGHAT and CDR2 FQDESV (reference sequence). The CDR3 nucleotides read TGTGCCAGCAGCTCCACCCTGCTAGCGGGAGGTACCACAGATACGCAGTATTTT. Its protein product is CASSSTLLAGGTTDTQYF.

This clonotype was seen a handful of times. Written as DNA, the CDR3 is TGCGCCAGCAGTGAGTTGGGGATTTCATACGAGCAGTACTTC. Protein: CASSELGISYEQYF. V gene TRBV10-1 combines with J gene TRBJ2-7, with D uncertain. The V end lost 1 base, the J end lost 4 bases, and 11 bases lay between the germline ends. CDR1 and CDR2 (germline): WNHNN, SYGVQD (reference sequence). The CDR3 has 14 amino acids.

This clonotype was found a few times. This chain uses TRBV3-1 with TRBJ2-7; TRBD1 agrees at 11 bases. Germline V gene data show CDR1 as LGHDT and CDR2 as YNNKEL (reference sequence). The CDR3 is 14 amino acids. The J segment lost 10 bases and the V segment lost 5 bases, leaving 10 bases of the junction unmatched. The DNA of the CDR3 is TGTGCCAGCAGCACCCGGACAGGGGGCGCGGTTCAGTACTTC. This translates into CASSTRTGGAVQYF.

The rearrangement uses TRBV6-2 or TRBV6-3 and TRBJ2-2, with D possibly called TRBD1 or TRBD2 (5 bases each). Germline CDR1 reads MNHEY; CDR2 reads SVGEGT. This CDR3 is 14 amino acids long. The V gene lost 10 bases and the J gene lost 6 bases, with 18 bases spanning the gap. This chain's CDR3 is CATLPAGRAGELFF. CDR3 DNA sequence: TGTGCCACCCTCCCCGCGGGCAGGGCCGGGGAGCTGTTTTTT.

This clonotype has more than one count but fewer than ten. The chain employs TRBV10-3 and TRBJ1-1; TRBD1 might be the D (6 bases). The V gene's germline CDR1 is ENHRY and CDR2 SYGVKD. The CDR3 is 13 residues long. With 8 bases removed from V and 0 bases from J, the gap between germline ends came to 10 bases. The CDR3 protein is CAIGGGLNTEAFF. The CDR3 DNA is TGTGCCATCGGGGGGGGCCTGAACACTGAAGCTTTCTTT.

This clonotype was counted ten times or more. The V gene is TRBV15, the J gene TRBJ2-5; the match to TRBD2 covers 9 bases. Germline V CDR1 and CDR2: LNHNV, YYDKDF (reference sequence). The CDR3 totals 14 residues. Trimming cost V 6 bases and J 3 bases; bases outside gene matches: 5. CDR3: CATRAGLAEETQYF. CDR3 nucleotide sequence: TGTGCCACCAGGGCGGGACTAGCAGAAGAGACCCAGTACTTC.

The chain carries TRBV28 and TRBJ2-2, with TRBD1 matching 12 bases. With 6 bases clipped from V and 4 bases from J, the junction kept 6 bases outside the gene matches. Per the germline V gene, CDR1 is MDHEN and CDR2 is SYDVKM. The CDR3 is 16 amino acids. This CDR3 reads CASSRDRGPLTGELFF. The CDR3 nucleotides read TGTGCCAGCAGCAGGGACAGGGGGCCGCTCACCGGGGAGCTGTTTTTT.

This clonotype turned up a few times. J is TRBJ2-1 and V is TRBV7-8; 9 positions match TRBD1. Germline V CDR1 and CDR2: SGHVS, FQNEAQ. The CDR3 extends over 17 amino acids. The junction had 10 bases not matched to a gene; V was cut back by 4 bases and J by 3 bases. The CDR3 DNA follows: TGTGCCAGCAGCTCTAGCTGGGGACAGGGTTACTACAATGAGCAGTTCTTC. Its protein is CASSSSWGQGYYNEQFF.

The chain is built from TRBV3-1 and TRBJ1-2, with D possibly TRBD1 on 5 matching bases. Germline CDR1 reads LGHDT; CDR2 reads YNNKEL (reference sequence). Trimming removed 1 base at V and 7 bases at J, with 7 bases between. The CDR3 length is 12 residues. The CDR3 sequence: CASSQVGAGYTF. The CDR3 DNA reads TGTGCCAGCAGCCAAGTAGGGGCTGGCTACACCTTC.